This T cell receptor (beta chain) came from a study of blood T cell repertoires in COVID-19. Per the original data handling: Counts of nucleated cells, estimated from reference gene primer amplification, were obtained. Assay: immunoSEQ multiplex PCR; the TCRdb copy retains only in-frame clones and omits some. V, J and clone size are taken as reported in that table, and D and trimming were inferred from the DNA itself. The sample shows 120,000 to 150,000 clones, under 80% of them seen only once. This CDR3 contains 15 residues. Germline CDR1 is LGHDT and CDR2 is YNNKEL (reference sequence). Trimming removed 1 base at V and 4 bases at J, with 13 bases between.

This clonotype was obtained from a man aged 55-75 years with acute or convalescent COVID-19. Sequenced input: peripheral blood. The chain carries TRBV3-1 (or the pseudogene TRBV3-2) and TRBJ1-2, with D hard to call. CDR3 in amino acids: CASSQAGEEGYGYTF. CDR3 nucleotides: TGTGCCAGCAGCCAAGCGGGAGAGGAGGGCTATGGCTACACCTTC.